This record covers a single T cell receptor (beta chain). Its target is unknown. V dropped 1 base and J dropped 4 bases, with 13 bases sitting between them. The CDR3 extends over 16 amino acids. The TCR alpha and TCR beta cDNA libraries, bearing sample barcodes and UMIs, were generated by 5'RACE using constant-segment primers. TCRdb itself ran the 5' RACE reads through MiXCR, one entry per CDR3 protein. The sample holds about 120,000 distinct CDR3 sequences, more than 15% seen once. This specimen belongs to a study of T-cell memory formation after mild COVID-19. Study-wide context: TCR clusters were mostly confined to one donor each.

Study results and caveats: Pre-infection memory carried some responding clones, suggesting that cross-reactive memory joined. Contracting clones from day 15 to 85 had balanced CD4/CD8; later expanders favoured CD4+.

V is TRBV12-3 or TRBV12-4 and J is TRBJ2-2; maybe TRBD1 (5 bases). The clonotype was recovered from an adult woman who had mild COVID-19 (a few samples of this study predate the infection). Cell type and time point are not known. Sequenced input: PBMCs or a T cell subset sorted from them (not recorded which). The CDR3 DNA reads as TGTGCCAGCAGTTTAGGCCGGCAGGGATTCACCGGGGAGCTGTTTTTT. It specifies CASSLGRQGFTGELFF.